This T cell receptor (beta chain) originates from a study of type 1 regulatory T cells. On the study more broadly: T-allo10 is an in vitro-generated, Tr1-enriched CD4 T cell product specific for alloantigen.

TCRdb itself ran the reads through MiXCR, one entry per CDR3 protein. The repertoire has about 68,000 distinct CDR3 sequences, about three fifths of them found once; the top ten carry less than 8.5%. Germline loops: CDR1 LGHNA, CDR2 YNFKEQ. Germline trimming cut 0 bases from V and 4 bases from J; bases unmatched to any gene: 7. The CDR3 is 16 residues long. As concerns this clonotype: Its specificity is not known.

Graft donor-derived T-allo10 cells were described as host-alloantigen-specific, anergic, and alloantigen-specifically suppressive. The specimen sequenced was cultured T cells, either the whole culture or a sorted T cell fraction (not recorded which). Subset indicated: Tr1-enriched cell product generated in vitro against host alloantigens. The chain is built from TRBV4-2 and TRBJ2-3; 7 positions agree with TRBD2. The receptor was isolated from a human donor in good health. The CDR3 bases are TGTGCCAGCAGCCAAGATATGGCGGGAGTTGCAGATACGCAGTATTTT. Its protein is CASSQDMAGVADTQYF.